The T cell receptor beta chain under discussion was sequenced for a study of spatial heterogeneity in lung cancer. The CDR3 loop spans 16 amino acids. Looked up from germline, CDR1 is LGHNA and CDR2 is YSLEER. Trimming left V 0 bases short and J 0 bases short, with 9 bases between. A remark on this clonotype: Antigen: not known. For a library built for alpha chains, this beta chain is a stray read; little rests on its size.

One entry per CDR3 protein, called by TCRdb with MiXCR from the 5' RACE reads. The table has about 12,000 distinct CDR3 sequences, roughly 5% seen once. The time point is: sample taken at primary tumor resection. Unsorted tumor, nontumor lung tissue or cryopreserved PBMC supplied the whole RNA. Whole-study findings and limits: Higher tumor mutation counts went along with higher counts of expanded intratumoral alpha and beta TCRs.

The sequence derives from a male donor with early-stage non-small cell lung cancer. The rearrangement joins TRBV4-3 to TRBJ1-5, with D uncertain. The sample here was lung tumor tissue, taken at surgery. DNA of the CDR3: TGCGCCAGCAGCCAAGATGTAGGGTATAGCAATCAGCCCCAGCATTTT. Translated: CASSQDVGYSNQPQHF.